This T cell receptor (beta chain) was obtained from a study of CD8+ T cells in alopecia areata. Regarding the study as a whole: With patients, TCR sharing proved less clear than in mice, a difference possibly related to HLA. Especially in alopecia totalis/universalis, lesional scalp showed greater clonality than normal scalp did.

About this clone: The antigen remains undetermined. The germline gene is not matched at one end of the junction; a read error may be the cause.

TCR sequencing used cDNA made by reverse transcription of extracted RNA. Method: immunoSEQ multiplex PCR; TCRdb's copy keeps in-frame clones and lacks some. The top ten clones hold 3% to 3.5% of a sample with 120,000 or so clones, around two fifths of them seen once. Peripheral blood and lesional scalp punch biopsies came from alopecia areata patients. From PBMCs, CD4+ and CD8+ T cells were sorted. The specimen sequenced was CD4+ T cells sorted from blood. The receptor comes from a human donor with alopecia areata.

The CDR3 DNA is TGTGCCATCAGTTATATGGGCGACCTATTGGGCTACACCTTC. It specifies CAISYMGDLLGYTF. The chain recombines TRBV6-6 with TRBJ1-2; D is ambiguous. CDR3 length equals 14 residues. Per the germline V gene, CDR1 is MNHNY and CDR2 is SVGAGI (reference sequence).